This TCR beta chain is from a study of identical twins. Broader study findings: The study based its conclusions on cross-sectional statistical analysis and did not follow the same donors. Beta clonotypes that were abundant in cord blood contained fewer insertions, a pattern absent from memory repertoires.

There are many counts of this clonotype. The antigen is unknown. Through template switching, a universal primer site was introduced, and the cDNA contained unique molecular identifiers. TCRdb reprocessed the 5' RACE reads via MiXCR and lists one record per CDR3 protein. The data hold about 250,000 distinct CDR3 sequences, with 7% to 8.5% observed a single time. The V and J ends lost 8 bases and 2 bases, in that order; junction bases with no gene match: 17. Germline lookup yields CDR1 SGHVS and CDR2 FQNEAQ. CDR3 size: 17 residues. The same data also went into a second study, on yellow fever vaccine responses in identical twins. That report notes: The T cell response to vaccination in identical twins was reportedly partly convergent and partly personalized.

The specimen was CD8+ T cells sorted from blood. The rearrangement joins TRBV7-8 to TRBJ1-2; 7 bases fit TRBD1. This TCR derives from a woman between 18 and 30 years old in good health. The CDR3: CASLSSSDRAGNYGYTF. DNA for the CDR3: TGTGCCAGCCTCAGTTCTAGCGACAGGGCGGGGAACTATGGCTACACCTTC.